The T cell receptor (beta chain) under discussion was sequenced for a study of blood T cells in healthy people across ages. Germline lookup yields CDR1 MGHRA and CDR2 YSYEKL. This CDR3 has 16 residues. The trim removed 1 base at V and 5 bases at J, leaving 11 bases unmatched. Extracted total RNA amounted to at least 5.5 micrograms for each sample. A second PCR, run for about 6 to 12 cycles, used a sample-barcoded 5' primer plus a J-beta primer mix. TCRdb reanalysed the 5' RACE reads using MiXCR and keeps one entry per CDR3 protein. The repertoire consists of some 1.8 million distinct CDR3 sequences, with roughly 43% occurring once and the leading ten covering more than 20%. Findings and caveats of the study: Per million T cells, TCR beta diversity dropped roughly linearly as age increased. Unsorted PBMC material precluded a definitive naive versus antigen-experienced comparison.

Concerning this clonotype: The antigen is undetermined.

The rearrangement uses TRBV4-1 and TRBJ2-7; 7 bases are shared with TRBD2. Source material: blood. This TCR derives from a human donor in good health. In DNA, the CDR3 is TGCGCCAGCAGCCAAGTGCGTGGGAGGGCTGCGGACGAGCAGTACTTC. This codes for CASSQVRGRAADEQYF.